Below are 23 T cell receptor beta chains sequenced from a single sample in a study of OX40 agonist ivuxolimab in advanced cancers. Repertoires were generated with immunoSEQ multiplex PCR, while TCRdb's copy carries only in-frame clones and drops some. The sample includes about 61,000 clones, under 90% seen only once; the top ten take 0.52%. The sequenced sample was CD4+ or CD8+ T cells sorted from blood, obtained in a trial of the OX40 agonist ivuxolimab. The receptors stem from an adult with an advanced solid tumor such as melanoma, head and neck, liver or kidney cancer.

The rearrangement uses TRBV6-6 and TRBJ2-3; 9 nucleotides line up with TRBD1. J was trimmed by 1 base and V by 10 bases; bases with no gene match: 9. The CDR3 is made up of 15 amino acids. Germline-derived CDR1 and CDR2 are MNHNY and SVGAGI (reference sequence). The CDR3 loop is CATQNRGLGTDTQYF. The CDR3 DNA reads TGTGCCACTCAAAACAGGGGGCTCGGCACAGATACGCAGTATTTT.

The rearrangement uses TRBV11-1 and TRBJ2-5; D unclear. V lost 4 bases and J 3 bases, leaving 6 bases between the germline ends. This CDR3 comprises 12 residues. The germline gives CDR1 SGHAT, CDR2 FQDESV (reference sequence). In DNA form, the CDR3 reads TGTGCCAGCAGCTCTGAAGAAGAGACCCAGTACTTC. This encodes CASSSEEETQYF.

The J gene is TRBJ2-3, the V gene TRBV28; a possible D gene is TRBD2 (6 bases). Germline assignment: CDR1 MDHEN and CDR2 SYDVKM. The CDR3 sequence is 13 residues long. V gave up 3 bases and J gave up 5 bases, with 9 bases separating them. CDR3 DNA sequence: TGTGCCAGCAGTTTGACTAGGGTAGATACGCAGTATTTT. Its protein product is CASSLTRVDTQYF.

The CDR3 loop reads CASSLEGTGSEQFF. The CDR3 DNA reads as TGTGCCAGCAGCTTAGAGGGGACAGGGAGTGAGCAGTTCTTC. The chain links TRBV11-3 to TRBJ2-1, with 9 bases identical to TRBD1. V lost 0 bases to trimming and J lost 9 bases; unmatched junction nucleotides: 3. Germline loops: CDR1 SGHNT, CDR2 YENEEA. The CDR3 sequence is 14 residues long.

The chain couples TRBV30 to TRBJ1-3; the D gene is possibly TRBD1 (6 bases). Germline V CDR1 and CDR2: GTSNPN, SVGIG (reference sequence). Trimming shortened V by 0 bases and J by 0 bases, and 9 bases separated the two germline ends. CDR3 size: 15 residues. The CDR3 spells CAWSVQGFSGNTIYF. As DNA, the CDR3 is TGTGCCTGGAGTGTACAGGGCTTCTCTGGAAACACCATATATTTT.

The CDR3 sequence is CASSKTGTTPEKLFF. In DNA, the CDR3 is TGTGCCAGCAGCAAAACCGGGACCACGCCTGAAAAACTGTTTTTT. This chain links TRBV28 with TRBJ1-4, with D possibly being TRBD1 (5 bases). The CDR3 has 15 amino acids. Trimming took 6 bases from V and 7 from J, leaving 18 bases between them. Germline CDR1 reads MDHEN; CDR2 reads SYDVKM.

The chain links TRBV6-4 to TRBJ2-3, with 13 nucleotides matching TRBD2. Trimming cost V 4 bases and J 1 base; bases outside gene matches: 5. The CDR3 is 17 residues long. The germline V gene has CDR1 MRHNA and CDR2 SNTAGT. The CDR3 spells CASSAGLAGVGTDTQYF. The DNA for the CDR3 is TGTGCCAGCAGTGCTGGACTAGCGGGAGTCGGCACAGATACGCAGTATTTT.

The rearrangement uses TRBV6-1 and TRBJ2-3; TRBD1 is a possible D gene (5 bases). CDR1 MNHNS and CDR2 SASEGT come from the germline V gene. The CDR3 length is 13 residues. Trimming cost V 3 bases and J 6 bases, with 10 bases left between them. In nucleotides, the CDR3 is TGTGCCAGCAGTGAGCAGGGCTTGGATACGCAGTATTTT. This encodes CASSEQGLDTQYF.

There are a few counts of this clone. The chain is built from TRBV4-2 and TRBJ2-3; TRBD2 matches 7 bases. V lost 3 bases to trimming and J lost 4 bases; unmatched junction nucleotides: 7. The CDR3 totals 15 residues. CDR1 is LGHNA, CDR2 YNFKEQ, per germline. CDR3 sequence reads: CASSHGGGGADTQYF. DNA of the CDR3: TGTGCCAGCAGCCACGGCGGCGGGGGTGCAGATACGCAGTATTTT.

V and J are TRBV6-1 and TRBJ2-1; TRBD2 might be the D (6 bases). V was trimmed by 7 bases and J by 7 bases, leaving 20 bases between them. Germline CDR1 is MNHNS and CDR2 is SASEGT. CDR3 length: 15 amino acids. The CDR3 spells CASTNLVGGGNEQFF. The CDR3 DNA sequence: TGTGCCAGCACCAACCTGGTGGGAGGAGGGAATGAGCAGTTCTTC.

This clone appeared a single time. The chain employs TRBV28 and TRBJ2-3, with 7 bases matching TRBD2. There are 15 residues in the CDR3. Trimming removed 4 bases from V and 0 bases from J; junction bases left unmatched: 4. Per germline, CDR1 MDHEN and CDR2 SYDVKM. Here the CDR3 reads CASSSQAGSTDTQYF. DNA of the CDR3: TGTGCCAGCAGTTCCCAAGCGGGGAGCACAGATACGCAGTATTTT.

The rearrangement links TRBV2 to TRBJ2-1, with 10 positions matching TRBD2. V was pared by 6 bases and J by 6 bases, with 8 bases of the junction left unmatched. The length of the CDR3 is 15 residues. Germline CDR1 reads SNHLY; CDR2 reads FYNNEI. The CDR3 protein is CASRQAGGPVNEQFF. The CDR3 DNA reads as TGTGCCAGCAGACAAGCGGGAGGGCCAGTCAATGAGCAGTTCTTC.

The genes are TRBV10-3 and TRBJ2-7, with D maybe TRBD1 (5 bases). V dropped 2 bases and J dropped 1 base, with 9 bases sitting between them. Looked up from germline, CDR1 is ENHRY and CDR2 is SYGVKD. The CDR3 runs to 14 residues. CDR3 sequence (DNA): TGTGCCATCAGTGAGCGACAGTCTTCCTACGAGCAGTACTTC. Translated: CAISERQSSYEQYF.

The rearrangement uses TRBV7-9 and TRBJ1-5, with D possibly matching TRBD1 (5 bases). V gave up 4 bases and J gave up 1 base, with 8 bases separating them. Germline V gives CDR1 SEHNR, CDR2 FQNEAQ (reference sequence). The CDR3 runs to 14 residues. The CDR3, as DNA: TGTGCCAGCAGCTCGGACATGAGCAATCAGCCCCAGCATTTT. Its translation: CASSSDMSNQPQHF.

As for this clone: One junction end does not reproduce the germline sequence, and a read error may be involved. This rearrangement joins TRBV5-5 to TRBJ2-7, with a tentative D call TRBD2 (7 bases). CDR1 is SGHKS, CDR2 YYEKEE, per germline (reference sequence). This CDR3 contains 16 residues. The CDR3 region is CASGLGGGPPTYEQYF. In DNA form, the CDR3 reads TGTGCCAGCGGCTTAGGGGGAGGGCCGCCAACCTACGAGCAGTACTTC.

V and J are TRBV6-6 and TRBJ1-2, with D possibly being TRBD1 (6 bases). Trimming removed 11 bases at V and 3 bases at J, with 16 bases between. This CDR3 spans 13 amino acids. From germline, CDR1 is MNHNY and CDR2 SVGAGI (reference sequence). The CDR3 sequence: CAGTGRWDYGYTF. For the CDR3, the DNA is TGTGCCGGAACAGGGAGATGGGACTATGGCTACACCTTC.

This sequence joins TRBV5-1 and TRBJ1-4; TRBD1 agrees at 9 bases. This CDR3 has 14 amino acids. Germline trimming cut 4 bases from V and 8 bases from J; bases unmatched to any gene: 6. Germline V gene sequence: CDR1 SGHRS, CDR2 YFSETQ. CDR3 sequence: CASSLDRGGEKLFF. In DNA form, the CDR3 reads TGCGCCAGCAGCCTGGACAGGGGAGGAGAAAAACTGTTTTTT.

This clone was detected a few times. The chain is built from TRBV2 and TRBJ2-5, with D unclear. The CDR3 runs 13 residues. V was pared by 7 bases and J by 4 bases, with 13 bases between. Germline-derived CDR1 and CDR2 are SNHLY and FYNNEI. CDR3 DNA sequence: TGTGCCAGCAAGTCAGGCGGCGGAGAGACCCAGTACTTC. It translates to CASKSGGGETQYF.

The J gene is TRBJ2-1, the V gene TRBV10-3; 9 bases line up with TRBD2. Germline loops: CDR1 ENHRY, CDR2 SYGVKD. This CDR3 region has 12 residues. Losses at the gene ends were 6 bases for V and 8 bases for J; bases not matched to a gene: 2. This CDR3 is CAISRTSDEQFF. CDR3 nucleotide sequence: TGTGCCATCAGCCGGACTAGCGATGAGCAGTTCTTC.

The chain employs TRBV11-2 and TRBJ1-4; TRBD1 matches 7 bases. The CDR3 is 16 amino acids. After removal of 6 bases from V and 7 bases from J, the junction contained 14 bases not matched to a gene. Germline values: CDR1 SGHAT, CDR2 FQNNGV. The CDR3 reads CASRSIRNRGPEKLFF. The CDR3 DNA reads TGTGCCAGCAGATCGATAAGGAACAGGGGACCTGAAAAACTGTTTTTT.

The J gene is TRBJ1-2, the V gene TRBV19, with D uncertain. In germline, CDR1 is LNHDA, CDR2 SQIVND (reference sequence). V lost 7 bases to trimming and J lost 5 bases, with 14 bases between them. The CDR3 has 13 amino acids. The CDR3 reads CASNSTPLYGYTF. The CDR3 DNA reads TGTGCCAGTAATTCAACGCCCCTTTATGGCTACACCTTC.

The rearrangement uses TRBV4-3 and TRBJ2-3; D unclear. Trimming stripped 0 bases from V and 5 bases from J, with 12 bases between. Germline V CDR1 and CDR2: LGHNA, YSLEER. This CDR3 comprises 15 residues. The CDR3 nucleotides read TGCGCCAGCAGCCAAGAGATCGGCTGGGAAGATACGCAGTATTTT. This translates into CASSQEIGWEDTQYF.

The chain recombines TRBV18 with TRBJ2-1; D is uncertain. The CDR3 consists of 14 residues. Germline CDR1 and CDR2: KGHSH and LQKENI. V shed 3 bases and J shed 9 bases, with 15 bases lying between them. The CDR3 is CASSPSATLGEQFF. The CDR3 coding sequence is TGTGCCAGCTCACCCTCGGCCACGTTAGGTGAGCAGTTCTTC. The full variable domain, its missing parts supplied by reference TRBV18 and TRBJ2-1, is NAGVMQNPRHLVRRRGQEARLRCSPMKGHSHVYWYRQLPEEGLKFMVYLQKENIIDESGMPKERFSAEFPKEGPSILRIQQVVRGDSAAYFCASSPSATLGEQFFGPGTRLTVL.